The clone carrying this T cell receptor (beta chain) was recorded only once. Per the original data handling: Amplification of reference gene primers was used by the study to estimate nucleated cell counts. This table comes from immunoSEQ multiplex PCR, and its TCRdb copy is limited to in-frame clones, with some not included. The V and J calls and the clone size are those of that table, but D and trimming were determined from the DNA. The profile covers some 320,000 clones, with around 87% appearing a single time and about 7.8% taken by the ten largest. These data originate in a study of blood T cell repertoires in COVID-19. Turning to the study itself: Spain, Italy and the United States supplied samples that represented acute and convalescent COVID-19.

CDR1 is LNHDA, CDR2 SQIVND, per germline (reference sequence). This CDR3 contains 13 residues. Between the trimmed V and J ends, which lost 2 bases and 8 bases, there was a span of 10 bases. Sequenced: peripheral blood. The receptor's source is a woman in her forties or fifties who had recovered from COVID-19. The chain combines TRBV19 with TRBJ1-3, with D perhaps TRBD1 (5 bases). The CDR3 nucleotides are TGTGCCAGTAGTATATTCAGGGCGGACACCATATATTTT. This gives the protein CASSIFRADTIYF.